The 9 T cell receptor beta chains given below trace back to one sample, sequenced in a study of T cell clonality in common variable immunodeficiency. The data were produced by immunoSEQ multiplex PCR, yet TCRdb's version contains in-frame clones alone and is incomplete. Listed for the sample are over 13,000 clones, none seen a single time. The antigens of these receptors remain unknown. Study-level points and caveats: Reportedly, TCR beta sequences from common variable immunodeficiency showed fewer deletions and N-nucleotide insertions.

The sequencing input was peripheral blood mononuclear cells. These receptors were collected from a human donor with common variable immunodeficiency.

With respect to this clone: Coverage ceases 3 residues before the CDR3 finishes, and the germline J gene fills in the end. The V call is TRBV7-2, the J call TRBJ2-5; D not resolved. This CDR3 spans 13 amino acids. V was cut by 3 bases and J by 1 base, with 6 bases left in between. Germline CDR1 SGHTA, CDR2 FQGNSA. The CDR3 is CASSFQAQETQYF. The sequenced part of the CDR3 DNA is TGTGCCAGCAGCTTCCAGGCCCAAGAGACC. Full variable domain (missing parts from reference TRBV7-2 and TRBJ2-5): GAGVSQSPSNKVTEKGKDVELRCDPISGHTALYWYRQSLGQGLEFLIYFQGNSAPDKSGLPSDRFSAERTGGSVSTLTIQRTQQEDSAVYLCASSFQAQETQYFGPGTRLLVL.

CDR3 bases read: TGTGCCAGCAGCAGACAGACTTCCCCCTACGAG. Protein product: CASSRQTSPYE. The full-length CDR3 reads as CASSRQTSPYEQYF. The rearrangement uses TRBV5-6 and TRBJ2-7; possible D gene TRBD1, 5 bases. The read finishes 3 residues shy of the CDR3 end, and the germline J gene is used to complete it. The CDR3 is made up of 14 amino acids. The ends were cut back, 4 bases at V and 2 bases at J, with 13 bases in the middle. CDR1 and CDR2 from the germline V gene are SGHDT and YYEEEE. Full variable domain (outside the CDR3, taken from reference TRBV5-6 and TRBJ2-7): DAGVTQSPTHLIKTRGQQVTLRCSPKSGHDTVSWYQQALGQGPQFIFQYYEEEERQRGNFPDRFSGHQFPNYSSELNVNALLLGDSALYLCASSRQTSPYEQYFGPGTRLTVT.

The DNA read from the CDR3 is TGTGCCAGCAGCTTAGCCAGGGCTGAA. Its translation: CASSLARAE. The whole CDR3 protein reads CASSLARAEAFF. J is TRBJ1-1 and V is TRBV7-9; perhaps TRBD1 as D (5 bases). The read terminates 3 residues before the CDR3 end, so the remaining end is supplied by the germline J gene. Germline loops: CDR1 SEHNR, CDR2 FQNEAQ (reference sequence). Trimming cost V 0 bases and J 6 bases, with 5 bases left between them. CDR3 length equals 12 residues.

This clone turned up a few times. The CDR3 end falls 3 residues outside the read, so it is completed with the germline J gene. V and J are TRBV2 and TRBJ2-4; D remains ambiguous. The germline CDR1 and CDR2 sequences are SNHLY and FYNNEI. The CDR3 has 14 residues. Trimming took off 3 bases at V and 0 bases at J, with 6 bases between the two ends. CDR3 protein: CASSDAVAKNIQYF. CDR3 DNA (partial): TGTGCCAGCAGTGATGCGGTAGCCAAAAACATT.

In its sample, this clone was seen a few times. The read ends 3 residues early relative to the CDR3; the germline J gene fills the gap. The chain employs TRBV7-9 and TRBJ1-1; 8 bases align to TRBD1. This CDR3 is built from 14 residues. Trimming took 6 bases from V and 0 from J; bases not matched to a gene: 3. CDR1 is SEHNR and CDR2 is FQNEAQ in the germline V gene (reference sequence). CDR3 loop: CASSHRGMNTEAFF. The sequenced part of the CDR3 DNA is TGTGCCAGCAGTCACAGGGGGATGAACACTGAA. Full variable domain (rest looked up from reference TRBV7-9 and TRBJ1-1): DTGVSQNPRHKITKRGQNVTFRCDPISEHNRLYWYRQTLGQGPEFLTYFQNEAQLEKSRLLSDRFSAERPKGSFSTLEIQRTEQGDSAMYLCASSHRGMNTEAFFGQGTRLTVV.

This clone was counted between two and nine times. The CDR3 end is not reached by the read, which stops 3 residues before it; the germline J gene fills it in. V usage is TRBV2 and J usage is TRBJ2-6; no definite D call. The V and J ends lost 8 bases and 2 bases respectively, with 4 bases between them. This CDR3 comprises 12 residues. Germline CDR1 and CDR2: SNHLY and FYNNEI. The CDR3 is CASRPGANVLTF. Incomplete CDR3 DNA: TGTGCCAGCCGTCCTGGGGCCAACGTC. The whole variable domain, remainder taken from reference TRBV2 and TRBJ2-6, is EPEVTQTPSHQVTQMGQEVILRCVPISNHLYFYWYRQILGQKVEFLVSFYNNEISEKSEIFDDQFSVERPDGSNFTLKIRSTKLEDSAMYFCASRPGANVLTFGAGSRLTVL.

As to this clone: The read gets to within 3 residues of the CDR3 end, and the germline J gene fills in the rest. The V call is TRBV7-9, the J call TRBJ1-2; D perhaps matches TRBD1 (6 bases). V lost 1 base and J 5 bases, leaving 11 bases between the germline ends. CDR1 and CDR2 from the germline V gene are SEHNR and FQNEAQ (reference sequence). The CDR3 has 14 residues. The CDR3 loop reads CASSLEAGAYGYTF. CDR3 DNA (partial): TGTGCCAGCAGCTTAGAGGCAGGGGCATATGGC.

As regards this clone: Sequencing ends 3 residues short of the CDR3 end; the germline J gene provides the rest. This chain links TRBV7-9 with TRBJ2-3; no firm D call. Germline CDR1 and CDR2: SEHNR and FQNEAQ (reference sequence). CDR3 size: 15 residues. V was pared by 3 bases and J by 6 bases, with 16 bases between. The covered CDR3 bases are TGTGCCAGCAGCTTCTGGAACTCTGCACAGGATACG. Translation gives CASSFWNSAQDT. The full CDR3 is CASSFWNSAQDTQYF.

Judged by abundance, this clone is medium-sized. The read ends 3 residues shy of where the CDR3 ends; the end is completed using the germline J gene. The chain is built from TRBV19 and TRBJ2-4; the D is unclear. V shed 6 bases and J shed 0 bases, with 6 bases lying between them. The CDR3 runs to 13 residues. The germline CDR1 and CDR2 sequences are LNHDA and SQIVND (reference sequence). CDR3 DNA, as far as it was read: TGTGCCAGTAGAGGGTTAGCCAAAAACATT. This translates into CASRGLAKNI. The whole CDR3 reads CASRGLAKNIQYF.